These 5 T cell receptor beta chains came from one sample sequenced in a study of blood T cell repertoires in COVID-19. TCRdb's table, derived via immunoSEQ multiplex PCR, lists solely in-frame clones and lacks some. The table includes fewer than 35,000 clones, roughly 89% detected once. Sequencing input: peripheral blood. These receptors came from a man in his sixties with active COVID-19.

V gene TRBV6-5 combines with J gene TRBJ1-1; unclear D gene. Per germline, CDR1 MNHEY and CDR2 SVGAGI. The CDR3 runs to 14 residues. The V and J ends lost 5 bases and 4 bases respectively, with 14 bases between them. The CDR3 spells CASSILSESTEAFF. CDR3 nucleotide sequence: TGTGCCAGCAGTATCCTCTCCGAGAGCACTGAAGCTTTCTTT.

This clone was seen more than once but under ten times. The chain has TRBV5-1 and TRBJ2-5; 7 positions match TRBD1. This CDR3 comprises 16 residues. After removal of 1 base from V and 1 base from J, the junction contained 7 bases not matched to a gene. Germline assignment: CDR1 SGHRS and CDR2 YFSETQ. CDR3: CASSLPGTAGQETQYF. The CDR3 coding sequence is TGCGCCAGCAGCTTGCCCGGGACAGCCGGCCAAGAGACCCAGTACTTC.

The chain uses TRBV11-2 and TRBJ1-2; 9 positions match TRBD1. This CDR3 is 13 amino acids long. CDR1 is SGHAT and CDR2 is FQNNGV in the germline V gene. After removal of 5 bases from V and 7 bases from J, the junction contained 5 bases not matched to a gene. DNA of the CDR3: TGTGCCAGCAGCCCAACAGGGGGCCCTGGCTACACCTTC. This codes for CASSPTGGPGYTF.

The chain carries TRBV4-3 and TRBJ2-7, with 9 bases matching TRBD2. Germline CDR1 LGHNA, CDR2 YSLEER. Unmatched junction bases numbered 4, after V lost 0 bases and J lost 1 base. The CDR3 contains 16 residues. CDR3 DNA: TGCGCCAGCAGCCAAGATGGGCTAGCGGGGTCCTACGAGCAGTACTTC. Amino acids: CASSQDGLAGSYEQYF.

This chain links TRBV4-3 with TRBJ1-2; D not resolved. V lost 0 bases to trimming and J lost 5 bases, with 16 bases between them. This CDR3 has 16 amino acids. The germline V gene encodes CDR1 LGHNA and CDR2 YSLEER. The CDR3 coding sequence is TGCGCCAGCAGCCAAGATCTAGCGGGTGAACTTTATGGCTACACCTTC. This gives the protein CASSQDLAGELYGYTF.